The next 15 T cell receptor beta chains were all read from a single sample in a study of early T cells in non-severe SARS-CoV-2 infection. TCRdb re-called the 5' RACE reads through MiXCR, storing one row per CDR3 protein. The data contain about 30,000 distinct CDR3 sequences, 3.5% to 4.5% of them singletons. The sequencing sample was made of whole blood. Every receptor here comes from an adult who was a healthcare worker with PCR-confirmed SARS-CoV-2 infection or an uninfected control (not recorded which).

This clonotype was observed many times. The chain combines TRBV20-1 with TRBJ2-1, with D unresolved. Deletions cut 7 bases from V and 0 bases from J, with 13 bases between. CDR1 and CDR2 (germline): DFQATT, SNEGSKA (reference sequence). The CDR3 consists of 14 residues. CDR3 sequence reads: CSVVPSTSYNEQFF. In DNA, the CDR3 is TGCAGTGTGGTCCCGAGTACCTCCTACAATGAGCAGTTCTTC.

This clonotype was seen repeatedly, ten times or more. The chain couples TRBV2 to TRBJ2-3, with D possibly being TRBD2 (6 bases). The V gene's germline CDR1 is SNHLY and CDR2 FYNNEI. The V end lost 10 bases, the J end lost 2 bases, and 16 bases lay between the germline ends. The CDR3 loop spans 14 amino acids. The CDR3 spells CATEGRDDTDTQYF. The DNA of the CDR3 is TGTGCCACCGAGGGGCGGGACGACACAGATACGCAGTATTTT.

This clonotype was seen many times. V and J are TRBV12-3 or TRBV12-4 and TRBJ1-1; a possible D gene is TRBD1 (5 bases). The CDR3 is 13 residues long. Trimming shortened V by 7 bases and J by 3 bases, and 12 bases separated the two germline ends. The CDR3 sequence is CASKRQGYTEAFF. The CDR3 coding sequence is TGTGCCAGCAAACGCCAGGGATACACTGAAGCTTTCTTT.

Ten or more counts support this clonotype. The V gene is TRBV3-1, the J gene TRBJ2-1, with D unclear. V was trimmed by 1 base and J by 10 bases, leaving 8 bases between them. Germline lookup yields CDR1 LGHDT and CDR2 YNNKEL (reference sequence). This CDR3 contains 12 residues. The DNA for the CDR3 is TGTGCCAGCAGCCAAGGGACCTGGGAGCAGTTCTTC. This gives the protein CASSQGTWEQFF.

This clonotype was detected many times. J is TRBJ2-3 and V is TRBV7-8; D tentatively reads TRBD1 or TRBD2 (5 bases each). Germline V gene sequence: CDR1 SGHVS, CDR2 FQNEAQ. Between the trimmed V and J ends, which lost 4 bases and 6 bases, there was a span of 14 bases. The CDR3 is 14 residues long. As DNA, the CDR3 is TGTGCCAGCAGCTACAACCCAGGGACCGATACGCAGTATTTT. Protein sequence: CASSYNPGTDTQYF.

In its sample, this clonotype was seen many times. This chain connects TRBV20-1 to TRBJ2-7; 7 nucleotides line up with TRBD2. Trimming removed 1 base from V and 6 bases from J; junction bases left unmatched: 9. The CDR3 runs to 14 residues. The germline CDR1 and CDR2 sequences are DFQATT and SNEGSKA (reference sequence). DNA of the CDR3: TGCAGTGCTAGAGTTGAGGGAGGGCGGAGCGAGCAGTACTTC. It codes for CSARVEGGRSEQYF.

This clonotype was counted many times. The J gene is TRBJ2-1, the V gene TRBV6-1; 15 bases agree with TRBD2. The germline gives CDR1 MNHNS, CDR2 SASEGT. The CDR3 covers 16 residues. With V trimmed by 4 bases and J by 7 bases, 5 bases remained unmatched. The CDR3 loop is CASSAEGLAGGNEQFF. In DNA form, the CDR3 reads TGTGCCAGCAGTGCCGAGGGACTAGCGGGGGGAAATGAGCAGTTCTTC.

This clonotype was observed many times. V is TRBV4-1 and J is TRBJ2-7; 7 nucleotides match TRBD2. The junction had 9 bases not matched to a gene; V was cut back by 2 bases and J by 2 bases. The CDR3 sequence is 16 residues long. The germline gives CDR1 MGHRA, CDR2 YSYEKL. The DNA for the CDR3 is TGCGCCAGCAGCCAACATACGGTCGGGGGGACCTACGAGCAGTACTTC. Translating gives CASSQHTVGGTYEQYF.

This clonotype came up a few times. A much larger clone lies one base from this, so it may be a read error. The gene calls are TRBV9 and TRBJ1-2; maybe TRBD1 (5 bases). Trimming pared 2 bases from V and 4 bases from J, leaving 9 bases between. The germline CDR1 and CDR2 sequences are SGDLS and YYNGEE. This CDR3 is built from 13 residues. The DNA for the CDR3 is TGTGCCAGCAGCGTGGGACGGGGCTATGGCTACACCTTC. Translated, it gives CASSVGRGYGYTF.

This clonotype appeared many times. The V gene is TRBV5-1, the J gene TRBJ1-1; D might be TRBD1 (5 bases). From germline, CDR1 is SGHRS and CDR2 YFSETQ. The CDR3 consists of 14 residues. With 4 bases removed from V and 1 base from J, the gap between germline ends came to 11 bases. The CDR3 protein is CASSRGDQNTEAFF. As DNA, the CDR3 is TGCGCCAGCAGCCGCGGGGACCAGAACACTGAAGCTTTCTTT. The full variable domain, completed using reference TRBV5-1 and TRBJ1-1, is KAGVTQTPRYLIKTRGQQVTLSCSPISGHRSVSWYQQTPGQGLQFLFEYFSETQRNKGNFPGRFSGRQFSNSRSEMNVSTLELGDSALYLCASSRGDQNTEAFFGQGTRLTVV.

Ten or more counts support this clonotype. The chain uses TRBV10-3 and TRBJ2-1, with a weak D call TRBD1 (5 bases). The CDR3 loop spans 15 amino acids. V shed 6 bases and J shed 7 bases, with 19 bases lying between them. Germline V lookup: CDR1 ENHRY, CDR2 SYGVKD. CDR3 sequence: CAISQDMGLGNEQFF. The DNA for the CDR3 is TGTGCCATCAGCCAGGACATGGGGTTGGGGAATGAGCAGTTCTTC.

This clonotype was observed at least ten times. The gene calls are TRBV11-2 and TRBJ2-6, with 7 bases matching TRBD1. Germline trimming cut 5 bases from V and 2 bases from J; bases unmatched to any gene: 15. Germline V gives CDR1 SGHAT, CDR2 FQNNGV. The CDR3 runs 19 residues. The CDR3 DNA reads TGTGCCAGCAGCCATCTGGGGAGACAGGGTCTAACTGGGGCCAACGTCCTGACTTTC. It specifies CASSHLGRQGLTGANVLTF.

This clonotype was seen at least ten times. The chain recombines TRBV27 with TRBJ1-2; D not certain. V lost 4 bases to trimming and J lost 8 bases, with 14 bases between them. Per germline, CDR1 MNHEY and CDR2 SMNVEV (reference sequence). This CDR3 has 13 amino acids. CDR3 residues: CASSSLGSYGYTF. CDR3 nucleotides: TGTGCCAGCAGTTCCCTCGGCTCCTACGGCTACACCTTC.

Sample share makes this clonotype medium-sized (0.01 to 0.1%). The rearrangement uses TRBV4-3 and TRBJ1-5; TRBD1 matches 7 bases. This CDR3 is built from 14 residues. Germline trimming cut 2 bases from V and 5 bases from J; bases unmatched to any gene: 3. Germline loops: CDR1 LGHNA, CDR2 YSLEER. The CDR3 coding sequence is TGCGCCAGCAGCCAAAGACAGGGTGATCAGCCCCAGCATTTT. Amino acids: CASSQRQGDQPQHF.

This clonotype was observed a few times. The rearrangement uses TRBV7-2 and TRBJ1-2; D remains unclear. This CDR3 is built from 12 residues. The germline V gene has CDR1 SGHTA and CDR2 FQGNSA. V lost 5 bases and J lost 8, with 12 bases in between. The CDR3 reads CASSLVDRGYTF. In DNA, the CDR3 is TGTGCCAGCAGCCTCGTCGATCGAGGCTACACCTTC.